A selection of T cell receptor beta chains follows, all from one sample in a study of OX40 agonist ivuxolimab in advanced cancers. Assay used: immunoSEQ multiplex PCR; TCRdb lists only in-frame clones, some missing. The data show tens of thousands of clones, 94% seen once. Specimen: CD4+ or CD8+ T cells sorted from blood, collected in a trial of the OX40 agonist ivuxolimab. These receptors were collected from an adult with an advanced solid tumor such as melanoma, head and neck, liver or kidney cancer. CDR3s include the opening cysteine and the closing phenylalanine or tryptophan. A D gene is named only where the DNA matches it firmly. The size of a clone is reported for some rows only, either as once, few or many, or as a class for expanded clones.

d_gene	abundance	v_gene	j_gene	CDR3aa	CDR3nt
TRBD2	-	TRBV4-1	TRBJ2-7	CASSQDSSGRTIHEQYF	TGCGCCAGCAGCCAAGATTCTAGCGGGAGAACCATACACGAGCAGTACTTC
TRBD2	-	TRBV7-8	TRBJ2-5	CASSSPPGLAGGRGETQYF	TGTGCCAGCAGCTCTCCCCCTGGGCTAGCGGGAGGCCGGGGGGAGACCCAGTACTTC
TRBD2	-	TRBV7-2	TRBJ2-7	CASSRRLAGDLGEQYF	TGTGCCAGCAGCCGTAGACTAGCGGGAGACCTGGGGGAGCAGTACTTC
-	-	TRBV11-2	TRBJ1-5	CASSLGSGEDQPQHF	TGTGCCAGCAGCTTAGGATCGGGGGAAGACCAGCCCCAGCATTTT
-	-	TRBV9	TRBJ2-7	CASSPSGIPYEQYF	TGTGCCAGCAGCCCATCCGGGATCCCCTACGAGCAGTACTTC
TRBD2	-	TRBV4-1	TRBJ2-3	CASSQESSGGTDTQYF	TGCGCCAGCAGCCAAGAGTCTAGCGGGGGCACAGATACGCAGTATTTT
-	few	TRBV19	TRBJ1-1	CASSPQSNTEAFF	TGTGCCAGTAGTCCCCAATCGAACACTGAAGCTTTCTTT
-	-	TRBV5-8	TRBJ2-2	CASSLEGQTGELFF	TGTGCCAGCAGCTTGGAGGGACAAACCGGGGAGCTGTTTTTT
TRBD2	-	TRBV19	TRBJ2-1	CASRVGGINEQFF	TGTGCCAGTAGGGTCGGGGGGATCAATGAGCAGTTCTTC
-	-	TRBV5-6	TRBJ2-5	CASSLWDIQETQYF	TGTGCCAGCAGCTTGTGGGATATCCAAGAGACCCAGTACTTC
-	-	TRBV7-3	TRBJ2-3	CASSPGGGPTDTQYF	TGTGCCAGCAGTCCAGGGGGAGGGCCAACAGATACGCAGTATTTT
-	once	TRBV13	TRBJ1-1	CASSLGGQELPEAFF	TGTGCCAGCAGCTTAGGTGGGCAGGAGCTACCTGAAGCTTTCTTT
-	-	TRBV4-3	TRBJ1-5	CASSQFTNQPQHF	TGCGCCAGCAGCCAATTTACAAATCAGCCCCAGCATTTT
-	-	TRBV6-5	TRBJ2-1	CASRKFSYNEQFF	TGTGCCAGCAGAAAGTTCTCCTACAATGAGCAGTTCTTC
-	-	TRBV9	TRBJ2-7	CASSVGMGYEQYF	TGTGCCAGCAGCGTGGGGATGGGGTACGAGCAGTACTTC
-	-	TRBV19	TRBJ1-5	CASSIQTRHIRDTLNQPQHF	TGTGCCAGTAGTATCCAAACCCGTCACATCCGGGACACCCTCAATCAGCCCCAGCATTTT
-	-	TRBV10-3	TRBJ1-1	CAIRTSLTERNTEAFF	TGTGCCATCAGGACCTCTTTGACAGAGAGAAACACTGAAGCTTTCTTT
TRBD1	-	TRBV27	TRBJ2-7	CASSLWGTGQFEQYF	TGTGCCAGCAGCTTATGGGGGACAGGGCAGTTCGAGCAGTACTTC
TRBD2	-	TRBV9	TRBJ2-1	CASSAGLGGLNDNEQFF	TGTGCCAGCAGCGCGGGACTAGGAGGCCTAAACGACAATGAGCAGTTCTTC
-	-	TRBV7-9	TRBJ1-5	CASSLGDQPQHF	TGTGCCAGCAGCTTAGGGGATCAGCCCCAGCATTTT
TRBD1	-	TRBV30	TRBJ2-7	CAWSGGRGRLRDEQYF	TGTGCCTGGAGTGGTGGTAGGGGGCGGCTTCGGGACGAGCAGTACTTC
-	-	TRBV6-1	TRBJ2-7	CASRRGEQYF	TGTGCCAGCAGGAGGGGGGAGCAGTACTTC
-	-	TRBV27	TRBJ2-7	CASSYGVRDEQYF	TGTGCCAGCAGTTATGGGGTGCGGGACGAGCAGTACTTC
TRBD1	-	TRBV15	TRBJ1-3	CATSRFTGVDGNTIYF	TGTGCCACCAGCAGGTTTACAGGGGTTGATGGAAACACCATATATTTT
-	-	TRBV9	TRBJ2-7	CASSPRKGLSYEQYF	TGTGCCAGCAGCCCCCGCAAGGGGCTATCCTACGAGCAGTACTTC
TRBD2	once	TRBV9	TRBJ2-7	CASSPEGLASYEQYF	TGTGCCAGCAGCCCTGAGGGACTAGCCTCCTACGAGCAGTACTTC
TRBD2	-	TRBV11-1	TRBJ2-1	CASSLAGGSPAPYNEQFF	TGTGCCAGCAGCTTAGCGGGAGGGTCCCCCGCCCCTTACAATGAGCAGTTCTTC
TRBD1	-	TRBV6-1	TRBJ2-7	CASSEPPGTGAGEQYF	TGTGCCAGCAGTGAACCTCCCGGGACAGGGGCAGGGGAGCAGTACTTC
-	-	TRBV19	TRBJ2-5	CASSVLRLPETQYF	TGTGCCAGTAGTGTGTTGAGACTTCCAGAGACCCAGTACTTC
-	-	TRBV5-6	TRBJ2-1	CASSLELNFDNEQFF	TGTGCCAGCAGCTTGGAACTAAACTTTGACAATGAGCAGTTCTTC
-	once	TRBV28	TRBJ2-2	CASINPDRNTGELFF	TGTGCCAGCATCAACCCGGACAGAAACACCGGGGAGCTGTTTTTT
-	once	TRBV7-3	TRBJ1-1	CASSLVRAINPEAFF	TGTGCCAGCAGCTTAGTTCGGGCAATAAACCCTGAAGCTTTCTTT
-	-	TRBV4-1	TRBJ2-4	CASSAAAVKNIQYF	TGCGCCAGCAGTGCCGCTGCGGTTAAAAACATTCAGTACTTC
-	-	TRBV20-1	TRBJ2-3	CSGRRAGTQYF	TGCAGTGGCCGACGGGCGGGTACGCAGTATTTT
TRBD2	-	TRBV14	TRBJ2-7	CASSQGTSGTYEQYF	TGTGCCAGCAGCCAAGGGACTAGCGGTACCTACGAGCAGTACTTC
TRBD2	-	TRBV7-3	TRBJ2-7	CASSLAGGTYEQYF	TGTGCCAGCAGTTTAGCGGGAGGAACCTACGAGCAGTACTTC
TRBD2	-	TRBV9	TRBJ2-3	CASSGKGTSGANYPSTDTQYF	TGTGCCAGCAGCGGGAAAGGGACTAGCGGAGCAAACTACCCTAGCACAGATACGCAGTATTTT
-	once	TRBV7-9	TRBJ1-2	CASSLGGSYGYTF	TGTGCCAGCAGCCTTGGGGGCAGCTATGGCTACACCTTC
TRBD1	-	TRBV7-9	TRBJ1-1	CASGQGMAEAFF	TGTGCCAGTGGACAGGGGATGGCTGAAGCTTTCTTT
TRBD2	-	TRBV6-5	TRBJ2-7	CASSRTSGISYEQYF	TGTGCCAGCAGTCGGACTAGCGGGATCTCCTACGAGCAGTACTTC
TRBD2	-	TRBV9	TRBJ2-2	CASSVSGSQTGELFF	TGTGCCAGCAGCGTTAGCGGGAGTCAGACCGGGGAGCTGTTTTTT
-	-	TRBV7-9	TRBJ2-7	CASSPVGPYEQYF	TGTGCCAGCAGCCCAGTCGGGCCCTACGAGCAGTACTTC
TRBD2	-	TRBV9	TRBJ2-7	CASSRGGTSSEQYF	TGTGCCAGCAGTCGGGGCGGGACTAGCTCCGAGCAGTACTTC
-	-	TRBV27	TRBJ2-5	CASSLRQDLQETQYF	TGTGCCAGCAGCCTCCGACAGGACCTCCAAGAGACCCAGTACTTC
TRBD1	-	TRBV6-6	TRBJ2-1	CASSRGPQFF	TGTGCCAGCAGCAGGGGGCCGCAGTTCTTC
-	-	TRBV9	TRBJ2-3	CASSPLRNTDTQYF	TGTGCCAGCAGCCCATTGAGGAATACAGATACGCAGTATTTT
TRBD1	once	TRBV19	TRBJ2-3	CASSPGQGSADTQYF	TGTGCCAGTAGTCCAGGACAGGGGTCCGCAGATACGCAGTATTTT
-	-	TRBV30	TRBJ1-1	CAWSVLPGVEAFF	TGTGCCTGGAGTGTACTTCCCGGGGTTGAAGCTTTCTTT
TRBD2	few	TRBV5-4	TRBJ2-7	CATREVSSYEQYF	TGTGCCACGCGGGAGGTTAGCTCCTACGAGCAGTACTTC
-	-	TRBV6-8	TRBJ1-2	CASSYSNSGYREIYGYTF	TGTGCCAGCAGTTACTCTAACTCGGGGTACAGGGAGATCTATGGCTACACCTTC
TRBD1	-	TRBV12-5	TRBJ2-3	CASGDRGSTDTQYF	TGTGCTAGTGGTGACAGGGGAAGCACAGATACGCAGTATTTT
TRBD1	-	TRBV6-5	TRBJ2-7	CASSHRTGTYEQYF	TGTGCCAGCAGTCATCGGACAGGGACCTACGAGCAGTACTTC
-	-	TRBV9	TRBJ2-1	CASSTVARSSYNEQFF	TGTGCCAGCAGCACAGTAGCCAGGAGCTCCTACAATGAGCAGTTCTTC
-	-	TRBV19	TRBJ2-3	CASKTGTTSTDTQYF	TGTGCCAGCAAGACCGGGACAACAAGCACAGATACGCAGTATTTT
TRBD2	-	TRBV10-3	TRBJ2-7	CAIGTSGSYDEQYF	TGTGCCATCGGGACTAGCGGGAGTTACGACGAGCAGTACTTC
-	-	TRBV5-4	TRBJ2-7	CASPKGGCPYEQYF	TGTGCCAGTCCGAAAGGGGGTTGCCCCTACGAGCAGTACTTC
-	-	TRBV4-2	TRBJ2-3	CASSQGPGNPSDTQYF	TGTGCCAGCAGCCAAGGACCAGGAAATCCGTCAGATACGCAGTATTTT
-	-	TRBV21-1	TRBJ2-7	CASSKPREDSLLYEQYF	TGTGCCAGCAGCAAACCCCGGGAAGATTCACTACTCTACGAGCAGTACTTC
-	-	TRBV13	TRBJ1-2	CASSHGQSYTF	TGTGCCAGCAGCCACGGACAGAGCTACACCTTC
-	-	TRBV9	TRBJ2-7	CASSLGLITEQYF	TGTGCCAGCAGCTTAGGACTGATAACGGAGCAGTACTTC